These 18 T cell receptor beta chains were all obtained from the same sample, sequenced in a study of preoperative IRX-2 immunotherapy in early breast cancer. Repertoires were generated with immunoSEQ multiplex PCR, while TCRdb's copy carries only in-frame clones and drops some. Of around 60,000 clones listed, approximately 93% are singletons. Treatment reported: preoperative locoregional IRX-2 cytokine immunotherapy. The specimen was obtained from a patient treated with IRX-2 immunotherapy. Receptor source: a human donor with breast cancer.

The chain recombines TRBV4-3 with TRBJ2-5; D call uncertain. V gave up 1 base and J gave up 4 bases, with 10 bases separating them. Germline CDR1 and CDR2: LGHNA and YSLEER. The CDR3 has 14 residues. For the CDR3, the DNA is TGCGCCAGCAGCCAAGGATCGGGCGGAGAGACCCAGTACTTC. It encodes CASSQGSGGETQYF.

DNA of the CDR3: TGTGCCAGCAGCCTCTGGGCGAGCAATCAGCCCCAGCATTTT. Protein sequence: CASSLWASNQPQHF. The chain is built from TRBV7-2 and TRBJ1-5; D remains unclear. The CDR3 contains 14 residues. The germline V gene encodes CDR1 SGHTA and CDR2 FQGNSA. V lost 5 bases and J 1 base, leaving 9 bases between the germline ends.

This clone has just a few counts. The CDR3 bases are TGTGCCAGCAGTGATCCGGGACTACCTAACACCGGGGAGCTGTTTTTT. Its protein is CASSDPGLPNTGELFF. V usage is TRBV9 and J usage is TRBJ2-2, with 7 bases lining up with TRBD2. The ends lost 5 bases at V and 2 bases at J; junction bases unmatched: 9. This CDR3 contains 16 residues. In germline, CDR1 is SGDLS, CDR2 YYNGEE. The variable domain in full, completed from reference TRBV9 and TRBJ2-2, reads DSGVTQTPKHLITATGQRVTLRCSPRSGDLSVYWYQQSLDQGLQFLIQYYNGEERAKGNILERFSAQQFPDLHSELNLSSLELGDSALYFCASSDPGLPNTGELFFGEGSRLTVL.

V is TRBV9 and J is TRBJ1-2; D perhaps matches TRBD1 (5 bases). From germline, CDR1 is SGDLS and CDR2 YYNGEE. V lost 0 bases, J lost 7 bases, and 16 bases lay in between. The CDR3 is 15 amino acids. CDR3 DNA: TGTGCCAGCAGCGTAGGAGAGGGACGTAGGGGTGGCTACACCTTC. Protein: CASSVGEGRRGGYTF.

A single count supports this clone. The chain uses TRBV5-5 and TRBJ1-3; D gene ambiguous. CDR3 size: 15 residues. CDR1 and CDR2 (germline): SGHKS, YYEKEE (reference sequence). V was trimmed by 0 bases and J by 0 bases, leaving 7 bases between them. The CDR3 DNA sequence: TGTGCCAGCAGCTTGGGGCGGAACTCTGGAAACACCATATATTTT. Protein: CASSLGRNSGNTIYF.

Comment on this clone: An end of the junction differs from the germline gene, which may be a read error. The sample has other DNA sequences that encode this CDR3 too. The chain joins TRBV7-9 to TRBJ1-2, with TRBD1 as a possible D gene (5 bases). The germline V gene has CDR1 SEHNR and CDR2 FQNEAQ (reference sequence). The CDR3 is made up of 13 amino acids. CDR3 in amino acids: CASSSGRNYGYTF. The CDR3 nucleotides are TGTGCCAGCAGCTCGGGACGTAACTATGGCTATACCTTC.

This sequence joins TRBV7-9 and TRBJ1-4, with 9 bases aligning to TRBD1. J gave up 6 bases and V 4 bases, and 3 bases lay outside the gene matches. CDR1 SEHNR and CDR2 FQNEAQ come from the germline V gene (reference sequence). CDR3 length: 14 residues. Written as DNA, the CDR3 is TGTGCCAGCAGCTCCACAGGGGGCGATGAAAAACTGTTTTTT. Encoded protein: CASSSTGGDEKLFF.

V is TRBV19 and J is TRBJ1-1, with 7 bases aligning to TRBD1. CDR1 is LNHDA and CDR2 is SQIVND in the germline V gene (reference sequence). The CDR3 has 14 amino acids. Unmatched junction bases numbered 5, after V lost 6 bases and J lost 1 base. In DNA, the CDR3 is TGTGCCAGTAGGCGACAGGGCCCGAACACTGAAGCTTTCTTT. It yields the protein CASRRQGPNTEAFF.

The chain joins TRBV28 to TRBJ1-2; D is possibly TRBD1 (5 bases). This CDR3 has 12 amino acids. Per germline, CDR1 MDHEN and CDR2 SYDVKM. The ends were cut back, 4 bases at V and 4 bases at J, with 7 bases in the middle. In DNA, the CDR3 is TGTGCCAGCAGTTCGACAGTCTATGGCTACACCTTC. Its translation: CASSSTVYGYTF.

CDR3 sequence: CASSLLRQGRRQDTQYF. The CDR3 nucleotides read TGTGCCAGCAGCTTGCTAAGACAGGGAAGGAGGCAAGATACGCAGTATTTT. The chain uses TRBV11-2 and TRBJ2-3, with 7 positions matching TRBD1. The V gene's germline CDR1 is SGHAT and CDR2 FQNNGV. This CDR3 has 17 residues. Trimming removed 3 bases from V and 5 bases from J; junction bases left unmatched: 14.

The chain recombines TRBV5-6 with TRBJ1-6, with TRBD1 as a possible D gene (6 bases). This CDR3 spans 16 amino acids. The V gene lost 2 bases and the J gene lost 8 bases, with 17 bases spanning the gap. Germline V gives CDR1 SGHDT, CDR2 YYEEEE. The CDR3 bases are TGTGCCAGCAGCTTCGGGTTTTGGACAGCCGATTCACCCCTCCACTTT. This encodes CASSFGFWTADSPLHF.

The V call is TRBV4-1, the J call TRBJ2-1, with 8 nucleotides matching TRBD2. Germline CDR1 MGHRA, CDR2 YSYEKL. The ends lost 2 bases at V and 1 base at J; junction bases unmatched: 1. This CDR3 is 15 amino acids long. CDR3 residues: CASSQSGGSYNEQFF. The DNA for the CDR3 is TGCGCCAGCAGCCAAAGCGGGGGATCCTACAATGAGCAGTTCTTC.

A word on this clone: The same CDR3 arises from other DNA sequences in this sample as well. The chain is built from TRBV7-3 and TRBJ2-1; the match to TRBD2 covers 11 bases. This CDR3 comprises 16 residues. Per the germline V gene, CDR1 is SGHTA and CDR2 is FQGTGA. Germline trimming cut 1 base from V and 3 bases from J; bases unmatched to any gene: 2. CDR3 residues: CASSLRLAGGYNEQFF. The CDR3, as DNA: TGTGCCAGCAGCTTAAGGCTAGCGGGAGGCTACAATGAGCAGTTCTTC.

The chain has TRBV9 and TRBJ1-6, with TRBD1 matching over 7 bases. This CDR3 contains 15 residues. V dropped 3 bases and J dropped 7; count of bases not matched to a gene: 7. Per germline, CDR1 SGDLS and CDR2 YYNGEE. The CDR3 DNA reads as TGTGCCAGCAGCGAGCAGGGGGGTGGGAATTCACCCCTCCACTTT. Protein sequence: CASSEQGGGNSPLHF.

This clone was picked up one time. The chain links TRBV7-2 to TRBJ2-7; D not certain. Trimming removed 2 bases from V and 6 bases from J, with 11 bases in between. The CDR3 has 13 amino acids. Per germline, CDR1 SGHTA and CDR2 FQGNSA. This CDR3 is CASSLMPSGEQYF. CDR3 DNA: TGTGCCAGCAGCTTAATGCCTAGTGGCGAGCAGTACTTC.

V gene TRBV27 combines with J gene TRBJ2-7; no clear D gene. The CDR3 consists of 12 residues. With 5 bases removed from V and 0 bases from J, the gap between germline ends came to 5 bases. From germline, CDR1 is MNHEY and CDR2 SMNVEV (reference sequence). The CDR3 sequence is CASSPNSYEQYF. Here the CDR3 DNA reads TGTGCCAGCAGTCCGAACTCCTACGAGCAGTACTTC.

This chain uses TRBV4-1 with TRBJ2-7; 8 bases are shared with TRBD1. The CDR3 covers 14 residues. Germline V CDR1 and CDR2: MGHRA, YSYEKL. The V segment lost 3 bases and the J segment 3 bases; nucleotides outside the gene matches: 4. The CDR3, as DNA: TGCGCCAGCAGCCAGGGCAGGGGGCTCTACGAGCAGTACTTC. Protein sequence: CASSQGRGLYEQYF.

Of note for this clone: One end of the junction does not line up with germline, which may come from a read error. The chain joins TRBV10-3 to TRBJ1-6; D not resolved. The V gene's germline CDR1 is ENHRY and CDR2 SYGVKD. CDR3 length equals 12 residues. Here the CDR3 DNA reads TGTGCCATCAGTCCTCCGGACGGAGGCTGTATCTTT. Its translation: CAISPPDGGCIF.